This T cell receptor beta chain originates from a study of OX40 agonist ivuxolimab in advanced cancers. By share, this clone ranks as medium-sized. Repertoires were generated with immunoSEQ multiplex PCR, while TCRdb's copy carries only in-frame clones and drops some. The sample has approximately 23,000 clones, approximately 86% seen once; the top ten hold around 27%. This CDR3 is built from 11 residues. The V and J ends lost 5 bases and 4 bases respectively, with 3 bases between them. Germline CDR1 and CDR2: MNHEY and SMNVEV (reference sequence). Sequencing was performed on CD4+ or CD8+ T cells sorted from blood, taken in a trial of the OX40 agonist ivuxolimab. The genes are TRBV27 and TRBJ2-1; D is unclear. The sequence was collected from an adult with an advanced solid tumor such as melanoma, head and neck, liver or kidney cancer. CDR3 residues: CASSQYNEQFF. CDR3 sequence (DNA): TGTGCCAGCAGTCAGTACAATGAGCAGTTCTTC.